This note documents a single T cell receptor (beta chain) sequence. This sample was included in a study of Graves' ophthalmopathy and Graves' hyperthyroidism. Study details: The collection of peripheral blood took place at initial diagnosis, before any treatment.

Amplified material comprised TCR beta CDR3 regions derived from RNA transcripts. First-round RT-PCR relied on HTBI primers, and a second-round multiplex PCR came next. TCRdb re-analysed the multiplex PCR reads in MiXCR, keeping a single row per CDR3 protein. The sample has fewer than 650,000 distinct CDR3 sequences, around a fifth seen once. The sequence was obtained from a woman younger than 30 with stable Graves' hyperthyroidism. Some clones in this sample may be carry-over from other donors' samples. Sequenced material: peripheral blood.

This CDR3 reads CASSLTANNSPLHF. CDR3 DNA: TGTGCCAGCAGCTTGACAGCCAATAATTCACCCCTCCACTTT. V usage is TRBV7-6 and J usage is TRBJ1-6; D possibly corresponds to TRBD1 (5 bases). CDR1 and CDR2 (germline): SGHVS, FNYEAQ. Trimming stripped 3 bases from V and 5 bases from J, with 8 bases between. CDR3 length: 14 amino acids.